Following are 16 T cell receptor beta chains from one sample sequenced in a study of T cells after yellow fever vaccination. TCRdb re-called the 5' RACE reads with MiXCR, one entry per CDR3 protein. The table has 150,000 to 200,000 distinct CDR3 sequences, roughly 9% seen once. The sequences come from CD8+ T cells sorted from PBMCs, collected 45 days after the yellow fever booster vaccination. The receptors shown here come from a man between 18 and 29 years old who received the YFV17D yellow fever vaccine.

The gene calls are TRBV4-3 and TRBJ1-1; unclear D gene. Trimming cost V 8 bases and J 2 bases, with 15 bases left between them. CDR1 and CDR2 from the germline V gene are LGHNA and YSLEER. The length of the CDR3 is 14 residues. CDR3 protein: CASARAAGNTEAFF. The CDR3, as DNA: TGCGCCAGCGCAAGGGCAGCCGGCAACACTGAAGCTTTCTTT.

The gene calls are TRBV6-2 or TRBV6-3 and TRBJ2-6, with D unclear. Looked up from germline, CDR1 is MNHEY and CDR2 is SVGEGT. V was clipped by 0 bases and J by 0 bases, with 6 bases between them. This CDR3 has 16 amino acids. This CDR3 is CASSYSIYSGANVLTF. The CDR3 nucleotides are TGTGCCAGCAGTTACTCGATCTACTCTGGGGCCAACGTCCTGACTTTC.

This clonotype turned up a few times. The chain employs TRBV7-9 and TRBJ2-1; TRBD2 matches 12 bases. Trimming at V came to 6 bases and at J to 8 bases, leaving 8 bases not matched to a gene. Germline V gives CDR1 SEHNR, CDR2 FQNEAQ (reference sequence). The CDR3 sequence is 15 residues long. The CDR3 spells CASRHLAGGDDEQFF. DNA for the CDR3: TGTGCCAGCAGACACCTAGCGGGGGGGGACGATGAGCAGTTCTTC.

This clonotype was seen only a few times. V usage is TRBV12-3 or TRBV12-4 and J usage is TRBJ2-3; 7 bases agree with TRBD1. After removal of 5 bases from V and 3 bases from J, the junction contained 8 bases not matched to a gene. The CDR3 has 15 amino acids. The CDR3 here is CASSTQGGWTDTQYF. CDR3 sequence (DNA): TGTGCCAGCAGTACTCAAGGGGGCTGGACAGATACGCAGTATTTT.

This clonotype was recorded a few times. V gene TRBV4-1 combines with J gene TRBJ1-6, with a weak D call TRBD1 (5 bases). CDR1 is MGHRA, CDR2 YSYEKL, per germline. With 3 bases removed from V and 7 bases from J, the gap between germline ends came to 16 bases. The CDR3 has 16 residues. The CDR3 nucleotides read TGCGCCAGCAGCCACGCCGAGGGACTGGACAATTCACCCCTCCACTTT. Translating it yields CASSHAEGLDNSPLHF.

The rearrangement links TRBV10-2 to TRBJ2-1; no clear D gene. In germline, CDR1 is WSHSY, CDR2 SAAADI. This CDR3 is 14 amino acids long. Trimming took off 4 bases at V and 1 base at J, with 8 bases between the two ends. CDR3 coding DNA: TGCGCCAGCAGTGCCGCTAGTTCCTACAATGAGCAGTTCTTC. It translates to CASSAASSYNEQFF.

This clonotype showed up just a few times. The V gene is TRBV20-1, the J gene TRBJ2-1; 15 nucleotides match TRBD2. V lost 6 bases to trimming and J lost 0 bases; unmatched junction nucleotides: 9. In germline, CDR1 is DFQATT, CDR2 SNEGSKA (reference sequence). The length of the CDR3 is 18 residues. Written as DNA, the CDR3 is TGCAGTGCACCTCCGGGACTAGCGGGGGGCCCCTCCTACAATGAGCAGTTCTTC. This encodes CSAPPGLAGGPSYNEQFF.

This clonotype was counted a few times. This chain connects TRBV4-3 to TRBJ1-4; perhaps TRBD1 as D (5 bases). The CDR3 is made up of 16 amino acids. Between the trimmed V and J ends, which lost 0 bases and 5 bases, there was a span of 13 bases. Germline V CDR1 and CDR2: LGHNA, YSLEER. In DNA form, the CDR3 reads TGCGCCAGCAGCCAAGATTGGGGCGGGGCGAATGAAAAACTGTTTTTT. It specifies CASSQDWGGANEKLFF.

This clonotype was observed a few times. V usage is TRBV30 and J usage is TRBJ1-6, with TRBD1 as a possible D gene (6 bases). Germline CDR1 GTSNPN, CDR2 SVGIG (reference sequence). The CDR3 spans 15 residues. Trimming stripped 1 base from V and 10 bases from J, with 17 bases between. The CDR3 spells CAWSGLGGGGSPLHF. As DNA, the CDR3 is TGTGCCTGGAGTGGATTGGGTGGCGGGGGCTCACCCCTCCACTTT.

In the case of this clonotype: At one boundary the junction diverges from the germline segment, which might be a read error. The DNA for the CDR3 is TGTGCCACCCGGGACAGCTCGTTAACATACGAGCCGTACTTC. Residues: CATRDSSLTYEPYF. The chain recombines TRBV27 with TRBJ2-7, with 7 bases fitting TRBD1. CDR1 MNHEY and CDR2 SMNVEV come from the germline V gene (reference sequence). This CDR3 is 14 amino acids long.

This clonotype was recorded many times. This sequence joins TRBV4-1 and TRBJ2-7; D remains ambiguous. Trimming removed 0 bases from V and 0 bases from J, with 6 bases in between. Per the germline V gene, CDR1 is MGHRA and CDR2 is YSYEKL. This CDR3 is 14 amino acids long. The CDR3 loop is CASSQETSSYEQYF. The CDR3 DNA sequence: TGCGCCAGCAGCCAAGAAACCAGCTCCTACGAGCAGTACTTC.

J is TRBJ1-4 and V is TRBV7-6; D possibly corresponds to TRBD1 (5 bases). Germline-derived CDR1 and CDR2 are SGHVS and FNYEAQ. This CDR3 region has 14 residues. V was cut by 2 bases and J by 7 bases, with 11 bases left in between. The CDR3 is CASSLRGVSEKLFF. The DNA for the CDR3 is TGTGCCAGCAGCTTAAGAGGGGTCTCTGAAAAACTGTTTTTT.

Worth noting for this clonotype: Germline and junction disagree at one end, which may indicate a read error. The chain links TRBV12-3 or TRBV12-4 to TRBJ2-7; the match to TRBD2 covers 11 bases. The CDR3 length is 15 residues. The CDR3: CASSLAGGAFYEQYF. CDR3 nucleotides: TGTGCCAGCAGTCTAGCGGGGGGCGCTTTCTACGAGCAGTACTTC.

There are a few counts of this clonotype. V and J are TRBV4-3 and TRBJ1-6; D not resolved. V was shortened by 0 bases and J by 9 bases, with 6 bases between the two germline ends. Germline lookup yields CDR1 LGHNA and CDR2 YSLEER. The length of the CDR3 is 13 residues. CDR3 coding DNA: TGCGCCAGCAGCCAAGAGGGGATTTCACCCCTCCACTTT. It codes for CASSQEGISPLHF.

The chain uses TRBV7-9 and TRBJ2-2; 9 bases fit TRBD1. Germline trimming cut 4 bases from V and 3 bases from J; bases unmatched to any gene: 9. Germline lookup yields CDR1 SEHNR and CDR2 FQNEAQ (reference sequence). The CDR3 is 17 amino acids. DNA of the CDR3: TGTGCCAGCAGCTCAAACCTACAGGGGGCTGACACCGGGGAGCTGTTTTTT. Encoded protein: CASSSNLQGADTGELFF.

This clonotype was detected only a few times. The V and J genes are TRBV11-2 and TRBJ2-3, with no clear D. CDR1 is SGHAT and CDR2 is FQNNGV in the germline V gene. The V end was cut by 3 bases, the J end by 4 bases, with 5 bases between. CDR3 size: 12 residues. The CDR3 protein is CASSFSPDTQYF. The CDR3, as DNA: TGTGCCAGCAGCTTCTCTCCAGATACGCAGTATTTT.